Below, 29 T cell receptor beta chains from the same sample are listed, as sequenced in a study of shared clonotypes between healthy human individuals. TCRdb keeps only in-frame clones here, not all; method: immunoSEQ multiplex PCR. Altogether approximately 980,000 clones are present, approximately 80% being singletons, with the ten largest covering around 1.4%. The source material was memory CD4+ T cells sorted from blood. The subset: CD45RA-negative fraction. The source of these receptors is a man between 18 and 35 years old in good health.

This clone has just a few counts. The genes are TRBV13 and TRBJ2-1; D unclear. V lost 1 base to trimming and J lost 6 bases, with 7 bases between them. The germline V gene has CDR1 PRHDT and CDR2 FYEKMQ (reference sequence). The CDR3 runs 13 residues. The CDR3 DNA is TGTGCCAGCAGCTTAGCTCTTATCAATGAGCAGTTCTTC. This encodes CASSLALINEQFF.

Comments on this clone: In the same sample, other DNA sequences code for this CDR3. This chain connects TRBV5-1 to TRBJ2-3, with TRBD1 as a possible D gene (6 bases). The CDR3 covers 13 residues. V dropped 5 bases and J dropped 0 bases, with 7 bases sitting between them. Germline CDR1 and CDR2: SGHRS and YFSETQ. CDR3 loop: CASRRGSTDTQYF. The CDR3 coding sequence is TGCGCCAGCAGGAGGGGGAGCACAGATACGCAGTATTTT.

CDR3 coding DNA: TGTGCCAGCAGCCAGGGTCGGGACAGGGGACTTTATAGCAATCAGCCCCAGCATTTT. Translating gives CASSQGRDRGLYSNQPQHF. The V and J genes are TRBV5-6 and TRBJ1-5; TRBD1 aligns across 10 bases. CDR1 is SGHDT and CDR2 is YYEEEE in the germline V gene. The CDR3 has 19 amino acids. The junction had 13 bases not matched to a gene; V was cut back by 4 bases and J by 0 bases.

This clone has just a few counts. The chain links TRBV10-1 to TRBJ1-6, with a tentative D call TRBD1 (6 bases). V lost 6 bases and J lost 10, with 10 bases in between. From germline, CDR1 is WNHNN and CDR2 SYGVQD (reference sequence). This CDR3 is 12 amino acids long. The CDR3 is CASRPDRSPLHF. CDR3 nucleotides: TGCGCCAGCAGGCCAGACAGGTCACCCCTCCACTTT.

This sequence joins TRBV2 and TRBJ2-2; TRBD1 or TRBD2 may be the D gene (5 bases each). V was shortened by 6 bases and J by 6 bases, with 8 bases between the two germline ends. Per germline, CDR1 SNHLY and CDR2 FYNNEI. The CDR3 length is 12 residues. The CDR3 region has the DNA TGTGCCAGCAGCAGGGACCCCGGGGAGCTGTTTTTT. This encodes CASSRDPGELFF.

V is TRBV5-6 and J is TRBJ2-5; no firm D call. The CDR3 consists of 13 residues. Germline CDR1 SGHDT, CDR2 YYEEEE. The V end lost 4 bases, the J end lost 4 bases, and 11 bases lay between the germline ends. CDR3 sequence: CASSSSSRETQYF. Written as DNA, the CDR3 is TGTGCCAGCAGCAGTTCGAGTCGAGAGACCCAGTACTTC.

The rearrangement joins TRBV6-6 to TRBJ1-1, with TRBD1 as a possible D gene (5 bases). Trimming pared 6 bases from V and 0 bases from J, leaving 17 bases between. The CDR3 has 16 amino acids. Per the germline V gene, CDR1 is MNHNY and CDR2 is SVGAGI (reference sequence). The CDR3 DNA follows: TGTGCCAGCAGGCCCCCCCCCGACAGAGTGAACACTGAAGCTTTCTTT. As protein: CASRPPPDRVNTEAFF.

This clone has a handful of counts. The chain is built from TRBV19 and TRBJ1-4; TRBD1 matches 9 bases. V shed 5 bases, J shed 0 bases, and the junction held 4 bases outside the gene matches. There are 16 residues in the CDR3. Germline values: CDR1 LNHDA, CDR2 SQIVND (reference sequence). CDR3: CASSPRTGATNEKLFF. CDR3 sequence (DNA): TGTGCCAGTAGTCCCAGGACAGGGGCAACTAATGAAAAACTGTTTTTT.

V and J are TRBV25-1 and TRBJ1-3; 7 bases map to TRBD1. CDR3 length: 15 amino acids. The J segment lost 1 base and the V segment lost 6 bases, leaving 6 bases of the junction unmatched. The V gene's germline CDR1 is MGHDK and CDR2 SYGVNS. The CDR3 is CASSNRGVSGNTIYF. The CDR3 nucleotides are TGTGCCAGCAGCAACAGGGGTGTTTCTGGAAACACCATATATTTT.

The chain employs TRBV2 and TRBJ1-6, with 7 bases fitting TRBD1. The CDR3 extends over 15 amino acids. V shed 4 bases, J shed 3 bases, and the junction held 3 bases outside the gene matches. CDR1 and CDR2 (germline): SNHLY, FYNNEI. The CDR3 protein is CASSGGQNYNSPLHF. CDR3 coding DNA: TGTGCCAGCAGTGGGGGACAGAACTATAATTCACCCCTCCACTTT.

The chain links TRBV2 to TRBJ1-6; tentatively, D is TRBD1 (6 bases). CDR3 length: 15 amino acids. Germline V gene lookup returns CDR1 SNHLY and CDR2 FYNNEI. V was trimmed by 8 bases and J by 5 bases, leaving 16 bases between them. The CDR3 nucleotides are TGTGCCAGCTTGAAACAGGGACCCGATAATTCACCCCTCCACTTT. It specifies CASLKQGPDNSPLHF. The whole variable domain, filled in from reference TRBV2 and TRBJ1-6, reads EPEVTQTPSHQVTQMGQEVILRCVPISNHLYFYWYRQILGQKVEFLVSFYNNEISEKSEIFDDQFSVERPDGSNFTLKIRSTKLEDSAMYFCASLKQGPDNSPLHFGNGTRLTVT.

The chain carries TRBV11-2 and TRBJ2-3; TRBD1 might be the D (8 bases). The V gene lost 5 bases and the J gene lost 1 base, with 16 bases spanning the gap. The germline gives CDR1 SGHAT, CDR2 FQNNGV. The CDR3 covers 16 residues. The CDR3 DNA is TGTGCCAGCAGCCCTAGACAGGGGAGGGGCACAGATACGCAGTATTTT. Translated: CASSPRQGRGTDTQYF.

This sequence joins TRBV28 and TRBJ2-5, with 9 bases lining up with TRBD1. The V gene end was trimmed by 6 bases and the J gene end by 4 bases; junction bases not matched to a gene: 6. This CDR3 contains 14 residues. The V gene's germline CDR1 is MDHEN and CDR2 SYDVKM. The CDR3 coding sequence is TGTGCCAGCAGGGGACAGGGTGGTCCAGAGACCCAGTACTTC. This sequence encodes CASRGQGGPETQYF.

The rearrangement links TRBV6-1 to TRBJ2-1, with unresolved D. Germline V gives CDR1 MNHNS, CDR2 SASEGT. CDR3 length: 13 amino acids. Trimming removed 6 bases at V and 5 bases at J, with 11 bases between. The CDR3 DNA follows: TGTGCCAGCAGCCCTCAAATCAACAATGAGCAGTTCTTC. This sequence encodes CASSPQINNEQFF.

This chain links TRBV28 with TRBJ2-1; 11 nucleotides agree with TRBD2. With V trimmed by 1 base and J by 8 bases, 10 bases remained unmatched. CDR3 size: 17 residues. Germline CDR1 is MDHEN and CDR2 is SYDVKM. The CDR3 loop reads CASSLYLAGGTGYEQFF. The DNA for the CDR3 is TGTGCCAGCAGTTTATACCTAGCGGGGGGTACGGGATATGAGCAGTTCTTC.

This clone occurred once. V gene TRBV9 combines with J gene TRBJ2-3; 12 nucleotides agree with TRBD2. The germline CDR1 and CDR2 sequences are SGDLS and YYNGEE. CDR3 size: 18 residues. V lost 0 bases and J lost 1; bases outside the gene matches: 6. The CDR3 DNA is TGTGCCAGCAGCGTAGAGGAGACTAGCGGGAGTGGCACAGATACGCAGTATTTT. Encoded protein: CASSVEETSGSGTDTQYF.

This clone was seen only a few times. The chain uses TRBV9 and TRBJ1-2; the D is unclear. The CDR3 runs to 15 residues. With 0 bases removed from V and 0 bases from J, the gap between germline ends came to 9 bases. From germline, CDR1 is SGDLS and CDR2 YYNGEE. The CDR3 spells CASSVATVPNYGYTF. The CDR3 region has the DNA TGTGCCAGCAGCGTAGCTACGGTTCCTAACTATGGCTACACCTTC. Full variable domain (rest looked up from reference TRBV9 and TRBJ1-2): DSGVTQTPKHLITATGQRVTLRCSPRSGDLSVYWYQQSLDQGLQFLIQYYNGEERAKGNILERFSAQQFPDLHSELNLSSLELGDSALYFCASSVATVPNYGYTFGSGTRLTVV.

About this clone itself: Other nucleotide sequences in the sample specify the same CDR3. The rearrangement joins TRBV18 to TRBJ1-1; D might be TRBD1 (6 bases). In germline, CDR1 is KGHSH, CDR2 LQKENI. This CDR3 is 14 amino acids long. Trimming removed 3 bases at V and 4 bases at J, with 12 bases between. CDR3 amino acids: CASSPLQGGTEAFF. CDR3 bases: TGTGCCAGCTCACCCCTACAGGGTGGCACTGAAGCTTTCTTT. Supplemented by reference TRBV18 and TRBJ1-1, the full variable domain reads NAGVMQNPRHLVRRRGQEARLRCSPMKGHSHVYWYRQLPEEGLKFMVYLQKENIIDESGMPKERFSAEFPKEGPSILRIQQVVRGDSAAYFCASSPLQGGTEAFFGQGTRLTVV.

This clone was seen just once. Other DNA variants within this sample encode the same CDR3. Here the CDR3 reads CASSSTGDTQYF. As DNA, the CDR3 is TGTGCCAGCAGCTCAACGGGAGATACGCAGTATTTT. The chain has TRBV7-8 and TRBJ2-3; no clear D gene. The CDR3 runs 12 residues. The germline gives CDR1 SGHVS, CDR2 FQNEAQ. Between the trimmed V and J ends, which lost 4 bases and 5 bases, there was a span of 7 bases.

The rearrangement joins TRBV18 to TRBJ2-7; 7 bases align to TRBD1. Germline V gives CDR1 KGHSH, CDR2 LQKENI. With 6 bases clipped from V and 2 bases from J, the junction kept 1 base outside the gene matches. The CDR3 totals 12 residues. CDR3 in amino acids: CASSGQAYEQYF. DNA for the CDR3: TGTGCCAGCTCTGGACAGGCCTACGAGCAGTACTTC. Filled out from reference TRBV18 and TRBJ2-7, the complete variable domain reads NAGVMQNPRHLVRRRGQEARLRCSPMKGHSHVYWYRQLPEEGLKFMVYLQKENIIDESGMPKERFSAEFPKEGPSILRIQQVVRGDSAAYFCASSGQAYEQYFGPGTRLTVT.

In its sample, this clone was seen once. The chain recombines TRBV19 with TRBJ2-1; D ambiguous. V gave up 5 bases and J gave up 7 bases, with 9 bases separating them. The CDR3 is 12 amino acids. Per the germline V gene, CDR1 is LNHDA and CDR2 is SQIVND (reference sequence). CDR3 nucleotides: TGTGCCAGTAGTGCAGGTAGGAATGAGCAGTTCTTC. This encodes CASSAGRNEQFF. Based on the CDR3 plus reference TRBV19 and TRBJ2-1, the full variable domain is DGGITQSPKYLFRKEGQNVTLSCEQNLNHDAMYWYRQDPGQGLRLIYYSQIVNDFQKGDIAEGYSVSREKKESFPLTVTSAQKNPTAFYLCASSAGRNEQFFGPGTRLTVL.

This rearrangement joins TRBV11-2 to TRBJ2-5; no clear D. The CDR3 sequence is 12 residues long. The V end was cut by 3 bases, the J end by 4 bases, with 6 bases between. Germline-derived CDR1 and CDR2 are SGHAT and FQNNGV. CDR3: CASSLQRETQYF. The DNA for the CDR3 is TGTGCCAGCAGCTTGCAGCGAGAGACCCAGTACTTC.

The gene calls are TRBV2 and TRBJ2-7, with D perhaps matching TRBD1 or TRBD2 (5 bases each). Trimming pared 1 base from V and 5 bases from J, leaving 12 bases between. CDR3 length: 14 amino acids. The V gene's germline CDR1 is SNHLY and CDR2 FYNNEI. This chain's CDR3 is CASSEGGTPNEQYF. In DNA, the CDR3 is TGTGCCAGCAGTGAAGGAGGGACGCCCAACGAGCAGTACTTC.

The gene calls are TRBV5-1 and TRBJ1-6; no clear D. V was pared by 4 bases and J by 10 bases, with 15 bases between. The CDR3 totals 14 residues. The V gene's germline CDR1 is SGHRS and CDR2 YFSETQ. The CDR3 nucleotides read TGCGCCAGCAGCCAGGATGAGGGAGGATCACCCCTCCACTTT. Protein sequence: CASSQDEGGSPLHF. Complete variable domain (other parts from reference TRBV5-1 and TRBJ1-6): KAGVTQTPRYLIKTRGQQVTLSCSPISGHRSVSWYQQTPGQGLQFLFEYFSETQRNKGNFPGRFSGRQFSNSRSEMNVSTLELGDSALYLCASSQDEGGSPLHFGNGTRLTVT.

This clone has only a few counts. V gene TRBV27 combines with J gene TRBJ1-4; tentative D call: TRBD1 (5 bases). Per germline, CDR1 MNHEY and CDR2 SMNVEV (reference sequence). The V gene lost 4 bases and the J gene lost 5 bases, with 14 bases spanning the gap. This CDR3 spans 15 amino acids. CDR3 sequence reads: CASSSFPGTNEKLFF. As DNA, the CDR3 is TGTGCCAGCAGTTCCTTCCCAGGGACGAATGAAAAACTGTTTTTT.

The table lists this clone with a count of one. Within the sample, other DNA sequences also encode this same CDR3. CDR3 sequence (DNA): TGTGCCAGTAGTATAAGACGAAATCAAGAGACCCAGTACTTC. It specifies CASSIRRNQETQYF. The V call is TRBV19, the J call TRBJ2-5; D is undetermined. V was trimmed by 2 bases and J by 2 bases, leaving 9 bases between them. Germline assignment: CDR1 LNHDA and CDR2 SQIVND (reference sequence). This CDR3 contains 14 residues.

The chain recombines TRBV30 with TRBJ1-3, with D possibly TRBD1 on 6 matching bases. Looked up from germline, CDR1 is GTSNPN and CDR2 is SVGIG (reference sequence). V lost 7 bases, J lost 3 bases, and 16 bases lay in between. The CDR3 runs 14 residues. The chain's CDR3 is CASQRGGSGNTIYF. The CDR3, as DNA: TGTGCCTCCCAAAGGGGGGGTAGTGGAAACACCATATATTTT.

A remark on this clone: At the DNA level, this CDR3 is encoded by other sequences in the same sample as well. The genes are TRBV2 and TRBJ2-5, with D unclear. V dropped 5 bases and J dropped 3 bases, with 4 bases sitting between them. CDR3 length equals 11 residues. Germline V lookup: CDR1 SNHLY, CDR2 FYNNEI. The CDR3 DNA reads as TGTGCCAGCAGTCTAAAAGAGACCCAGTACTTC. Translated, it gives CASSLKETQYF.

The chain carries TRBV11-2 and TRBJ2-5, with TRBD2 matching 11 bases. Germline V gene lookup returns CDR1 SGHAT and CDR2 FQNNGV. V was clipped by 1 base and J by 1 base; unmatched bases: 2. CDR3 length: 16 residues. For the CDR3, the DNA is TGTGCCAGCAGCTTAGCTCTAGCGGGGGGCCAAGAGACCCAGTACTTC. It is translated as CASSLALAGGQETQYF. The variable domain in full, with the rest retrieved from reference TRBV11-2 and TRBJ2-5, is EAGVAQSPRYKIIEKRQSVAFWCNPISGHATLYWYQQILGQGPKLLIQFQNNGVVDDSQLPKDRFSAERLKGVDSTLKIQPAKLEDSAVYLCASSLALAGGQETQYFGPGTRLLVL.